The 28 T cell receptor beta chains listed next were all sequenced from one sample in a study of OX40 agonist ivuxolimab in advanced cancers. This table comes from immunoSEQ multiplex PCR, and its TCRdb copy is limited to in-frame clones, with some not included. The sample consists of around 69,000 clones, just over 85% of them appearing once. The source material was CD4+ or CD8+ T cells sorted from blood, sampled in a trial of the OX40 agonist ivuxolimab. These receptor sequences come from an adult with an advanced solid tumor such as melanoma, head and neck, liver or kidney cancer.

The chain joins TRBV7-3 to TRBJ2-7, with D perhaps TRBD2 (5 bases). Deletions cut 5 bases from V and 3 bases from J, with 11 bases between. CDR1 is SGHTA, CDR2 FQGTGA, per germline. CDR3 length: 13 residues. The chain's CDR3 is CASSPGSHYEQYF. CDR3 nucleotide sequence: TGTGCCAGCAGCCCGGGGTCCCACTACGAGCAGTACTTC.

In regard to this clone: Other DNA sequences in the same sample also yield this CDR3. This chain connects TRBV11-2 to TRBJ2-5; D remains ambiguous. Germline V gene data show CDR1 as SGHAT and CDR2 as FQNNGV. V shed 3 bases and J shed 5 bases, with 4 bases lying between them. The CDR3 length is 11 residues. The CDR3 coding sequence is TGTGCCAGCAGCTTGGGTGAGACCCAGTACTTC. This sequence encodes CASSLGETQYF.

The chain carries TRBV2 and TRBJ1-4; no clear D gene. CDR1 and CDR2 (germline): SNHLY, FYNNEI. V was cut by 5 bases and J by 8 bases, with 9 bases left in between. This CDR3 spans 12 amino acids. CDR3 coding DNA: TGTGCCAGCAGTCCAGGACGGGAAAAACTGTTTTTT. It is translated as CASSPGREKLFF.

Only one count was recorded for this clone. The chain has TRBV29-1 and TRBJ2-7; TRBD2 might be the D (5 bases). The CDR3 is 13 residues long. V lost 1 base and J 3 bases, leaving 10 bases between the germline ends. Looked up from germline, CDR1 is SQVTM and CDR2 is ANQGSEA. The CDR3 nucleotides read TGCAGCGTTGAAGGTGGCGGGTTCTACGAGCAGTACTTC. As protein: CSVEGGGFYEQYF.

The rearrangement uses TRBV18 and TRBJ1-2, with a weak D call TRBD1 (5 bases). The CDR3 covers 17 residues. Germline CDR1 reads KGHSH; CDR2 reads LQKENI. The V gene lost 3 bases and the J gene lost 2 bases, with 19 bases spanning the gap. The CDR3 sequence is CASSPPGGTGINYGYTF. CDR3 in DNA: TGTGCCAGCTCACCCCCGGGCGGGACGGGCATAAACTATGGCTACACCTTC.

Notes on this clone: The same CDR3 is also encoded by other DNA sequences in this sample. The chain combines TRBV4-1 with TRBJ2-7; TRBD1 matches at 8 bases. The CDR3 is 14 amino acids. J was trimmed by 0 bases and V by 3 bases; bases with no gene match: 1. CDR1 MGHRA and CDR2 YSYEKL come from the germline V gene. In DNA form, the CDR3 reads TGCGCCAGCAGCCAGACAGGGGCCTCCTACGAGCAGTACTTC. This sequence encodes CASSQTGASYEQYF.

In DNA form, the CDR3 reads TGTGCCAGCAGCCCCTGGACAGGGAGCTCCTACGAGCAGTACTTC. Translation gives CASSPWTGSSYEQYF. The chain carries TRBV14 and TRBJ2-7, with 8 bases fitting TRBD1. Germline V gene lookup returns CDR1 SGHDN and CDR2 FVKESK. The junction had 5 bases not matched to a gene; V was cut back by 4 bases and J by 0 bases. The CDR3 runs to 15 residues.

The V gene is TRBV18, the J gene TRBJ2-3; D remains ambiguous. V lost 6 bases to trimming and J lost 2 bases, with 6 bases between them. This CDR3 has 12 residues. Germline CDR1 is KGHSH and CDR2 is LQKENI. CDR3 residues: CASSANTDTQYF. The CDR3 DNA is TGTGCCAGCTCGGCAAACACAGATACGCAGTATTTT.

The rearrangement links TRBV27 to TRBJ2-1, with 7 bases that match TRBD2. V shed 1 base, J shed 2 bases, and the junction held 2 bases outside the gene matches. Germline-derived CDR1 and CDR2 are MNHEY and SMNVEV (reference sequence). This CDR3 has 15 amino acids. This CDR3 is CASSLYRGAYNEQFF. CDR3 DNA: TGTGCCAGCAGTTTATATCGGGGGGCCTACAATGAGCAGTTCTTC.

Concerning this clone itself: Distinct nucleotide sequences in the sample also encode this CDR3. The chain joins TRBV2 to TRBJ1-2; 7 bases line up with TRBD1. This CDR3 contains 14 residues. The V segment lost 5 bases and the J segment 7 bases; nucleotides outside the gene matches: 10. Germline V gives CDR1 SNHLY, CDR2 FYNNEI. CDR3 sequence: CASSPPGQGGGYTF. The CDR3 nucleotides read TGTGCCAGCAGTCCCCCAGGGCAGGGGGGTGGCTACACCTTC.

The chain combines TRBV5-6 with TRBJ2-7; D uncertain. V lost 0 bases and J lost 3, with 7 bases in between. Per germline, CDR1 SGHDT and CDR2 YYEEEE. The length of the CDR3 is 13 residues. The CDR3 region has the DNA TGTGCCAGCAGCTTGGGTGGGTTCTACGAGCAGTACTTC. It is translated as CASSLGGFYEQYF.

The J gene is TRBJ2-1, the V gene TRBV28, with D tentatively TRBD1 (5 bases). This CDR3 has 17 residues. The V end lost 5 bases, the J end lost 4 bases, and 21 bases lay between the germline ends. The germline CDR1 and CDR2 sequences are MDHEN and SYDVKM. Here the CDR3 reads CASSPGDGIGVYNEQFF. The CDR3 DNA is TGTGCCAGCAGTCCTGGGGATGGGATAGGGGTATACAATGAGCAGTTCTTC.

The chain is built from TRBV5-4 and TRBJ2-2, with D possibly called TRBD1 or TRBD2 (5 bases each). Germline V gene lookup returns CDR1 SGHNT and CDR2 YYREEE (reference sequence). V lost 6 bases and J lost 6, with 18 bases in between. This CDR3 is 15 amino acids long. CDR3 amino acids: CASTSAGGPAGELFF. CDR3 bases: TGTGCCAGCACCTCGGCTGGGGGTCCGGCCGGGGAGCTGTTTTTT.

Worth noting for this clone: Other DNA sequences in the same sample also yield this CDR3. The CDR3 here is CASSLSPAQETQYF. The CDR3 nucleotides are TGTGCCAGCAGTTTATCGCCAGCCCAAGAGACCCAGTACTTC. The rearrangement joins TRBV27 to TRBJ2-5; D remains ambiguous. V was trimmed by 0 bases and J by 1 base, leaving 6 bases between them. The CDR3 is 14 residues long. CDR1 and CDR2 from the germline V gene are MNHEY and SMNVEV (reference sequence).

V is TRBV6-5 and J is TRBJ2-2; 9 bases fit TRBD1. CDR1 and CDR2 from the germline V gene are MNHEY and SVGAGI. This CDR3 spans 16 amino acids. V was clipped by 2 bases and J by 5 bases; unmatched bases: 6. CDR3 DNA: TGTGCCAGCAGTTACCTGGGACAGGGAAAGACCGGGGAGCTGTTTTTT. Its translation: CASSYLGQGKTGELFF.

CDR3 region: CASSPGQHVGEQYF. DNA of the CDR3: TGTGCCAGTAGTCCGGGACAGCACGTCGGCGAGCAGTACTTC. The chain carries TRBV19 and TRBJ2-7; 7 bases are a match to TRBD1. V gave up 5 bases and J gave up 6 bases; unmatched junction bases: 10. The germline V gene encodes CDR1 LNHDA and CDR2 SQIVND (reference sequence). The CDR3 consists of 14 residues.

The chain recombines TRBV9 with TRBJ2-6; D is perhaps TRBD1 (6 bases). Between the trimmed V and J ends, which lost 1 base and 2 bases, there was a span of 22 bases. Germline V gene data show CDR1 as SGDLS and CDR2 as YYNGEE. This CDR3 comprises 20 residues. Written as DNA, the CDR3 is TGTGCCAGCAGCGTAAACCCCCGGACAGTCCCCAGGGCTGGGGCCAACGTCCTGACTTTC. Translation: CASSVNPRTVPRAGANVLTF.

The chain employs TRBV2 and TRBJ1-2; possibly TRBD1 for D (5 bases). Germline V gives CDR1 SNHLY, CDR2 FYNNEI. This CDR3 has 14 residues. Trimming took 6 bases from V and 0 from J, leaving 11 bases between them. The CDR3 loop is CASRQDGANYGYTF. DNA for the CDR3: TGTGCCAGCAGACAGGACGGGGCTAACTATGGCTACACCTTC.

In DNA form, the CDR3 reads TGTGCCAGTAGGGATCTGACTGCTAGCAATCAGCCCCAGCATTTT. Amino acids: CASRDLTASNQPQHF. The gene calls are TRBV19 and TRBJ1-5; D gene unclear. The germline gives CDR1 LNHDA, CDR2 SQIVND (reference sequence). The CDR3 extends over 15 amino acids. Trimming cost V 6 bases and J 0 bases, with 12 bases left between them.

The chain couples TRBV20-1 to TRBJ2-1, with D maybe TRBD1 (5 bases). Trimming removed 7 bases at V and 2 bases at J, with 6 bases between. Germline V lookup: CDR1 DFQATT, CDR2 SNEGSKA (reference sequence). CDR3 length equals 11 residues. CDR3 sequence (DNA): TGCAGTGAACAGGCCTACAATGAGCAGTTCTTC. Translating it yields CSEQAYNEQFF.

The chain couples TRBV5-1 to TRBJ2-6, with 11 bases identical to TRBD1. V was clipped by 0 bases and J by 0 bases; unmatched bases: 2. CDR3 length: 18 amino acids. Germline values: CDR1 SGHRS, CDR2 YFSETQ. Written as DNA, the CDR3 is TGCGCCAGCAGCTTGGCGGGGACAGGGGGCTCTGGGGCCAACGTCCTGACTTTC. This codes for CASSLAGTGGSGANVLTF.

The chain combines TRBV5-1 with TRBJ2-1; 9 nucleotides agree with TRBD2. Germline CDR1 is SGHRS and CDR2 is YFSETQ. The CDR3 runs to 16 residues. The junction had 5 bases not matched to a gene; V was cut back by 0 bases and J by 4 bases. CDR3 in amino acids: CASSLVSRGGYNEQFF. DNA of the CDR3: TGCGCCAGCAGCTTGGTCTCGCGGGGGGGATACAATGAGCAGTTCTTC. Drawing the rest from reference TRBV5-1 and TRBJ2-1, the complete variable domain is KAGVTQTPRYLIKTRGQQVTLSCSPISGHRSVSWYQQTPGQGLQFLFEYFSETQRNKGNFPGRFSGRQFSNSRSEMNVSTLELGDSALYLCASSLVSRGGYNEQFFGPGTRLTVL.

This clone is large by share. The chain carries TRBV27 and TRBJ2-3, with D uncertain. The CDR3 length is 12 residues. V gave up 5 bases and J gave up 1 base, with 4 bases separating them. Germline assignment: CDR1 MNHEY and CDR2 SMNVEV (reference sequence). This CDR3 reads CASSARTDTQYF. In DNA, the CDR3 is TGTGCCAGCAGTGCCCGCACAGATACGCAGTATTTT.

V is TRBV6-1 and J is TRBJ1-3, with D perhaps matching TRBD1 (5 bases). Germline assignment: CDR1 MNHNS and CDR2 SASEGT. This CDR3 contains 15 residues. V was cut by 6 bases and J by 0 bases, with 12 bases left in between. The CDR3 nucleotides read TGTGCCAGCAGCAGACAGCTACTCTCTGGAAACACCATATATTTT. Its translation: CASSRQLLSGNTIYF.

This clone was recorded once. Here the CDR3 reads CAWSAPGLAGGQYSTDTQYF. In DNA form, the CDR3 reads TGTGCCTGGAGTGCCCCGGGACTAGCGGGAGGGCAATACTCCACAGATACGCAGTATTTT. The rearrangement uses TRBV30 and TRBJ2-3; 16 positions agree with TRBD2. Looked up from germline, CDR1 is GTSNPN and CDR2 is SVGIG (reference sequence). The CDR3 is made up of 20 amino acids. The V gene end was trimmed by 1 base and the J gene end by 2 bases; junction bases not matched to a gene: 12.

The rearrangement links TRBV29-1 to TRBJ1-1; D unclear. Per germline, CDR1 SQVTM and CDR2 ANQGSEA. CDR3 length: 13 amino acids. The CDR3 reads CSSDRAENTEAFF. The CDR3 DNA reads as TGCAGTTCCGACCGGGCGGAGAACACTGAAGCTTTCTTT.

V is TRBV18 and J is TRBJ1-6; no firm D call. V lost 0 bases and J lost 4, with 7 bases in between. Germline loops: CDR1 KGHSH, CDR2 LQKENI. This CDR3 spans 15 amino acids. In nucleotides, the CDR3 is TGTGCCAGCTCACCACCGGCTCAGTATAATTCACCCCTCCACTTT. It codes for CASSPPAQYNSPLHF. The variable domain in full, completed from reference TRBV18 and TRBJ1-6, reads NAGVMQNPRHLVRRRGQEARLRCSPMKGHSHVYWYRQLPEEGLKFMVYLQKENIIDESGMPKERFSAEFPKEGPSILRIQQVVRGDSAAYFCASSPPAQYNSPLHFGNGTRLTVT.

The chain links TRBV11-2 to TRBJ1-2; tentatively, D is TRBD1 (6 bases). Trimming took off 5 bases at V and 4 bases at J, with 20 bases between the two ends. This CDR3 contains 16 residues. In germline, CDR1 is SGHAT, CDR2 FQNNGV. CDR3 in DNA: TGTGCCAGCAGCACGAGCGGGACAACCACAGGCTATGGCTACACCTTC. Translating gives CASSTSGTTTGYGYTF. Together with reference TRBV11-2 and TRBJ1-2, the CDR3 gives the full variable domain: EAGVAQSPRYKIIEKRQSVAFWCNPISGHATLYWYQQILGQGPKLLIQFQNNGVVDDSQLPKDRFSAERLKGVDSTLKIQPAKLEDSAVYLCASSTSGTTTGYGYTFGSGTRLTVV.